These 10 T cell receptor beta chains were sequenced from one sample in a study of Graves' ophthalmopathy and Graves' hyperthyroidism. RNA transcripts were the source from which TCR beta CDR3 regions were amplified. The workflow started with a first-round RT-PCR run with HTBI primers and then moved on to a second-round multiplex PCR. TCRdb re-called the multiplex PCR reads with MiXCR, one entry per CDR3 protein. The profile shows some 400,000 distinct CDR3 sequences, approximately 16% of them singletons. The sequenced sample consisted of peripheral blood. These receptors originate from a woman between 18 and 29 years old with Graves' ophthalmopathy.

The chain is built from TRBV11-3 and TRBJ2-5, with TRBD2 identical over 10 bases. This CDR3 contains 17 residues. Trimming cost V 1 base and J 0 bases; bases outside gene matches: 5. Per the germline V gene, CDR1 is SGHNT and CDR2 is YENEEA. CDR3 nucleotide sequence: TGTGCCAGCAGCTTAGGCCATAGCGGGGGGAACCAAGAGACCCAGTACTTC. Translation: CASSLGHSGGNQETQYF.

This clonotype was picked up many times. J is TRBJ2-5 and V is TRBV6-2 or TRBV6-3, with unresolved D. The V gene lost 8 bases and the J gene lost 7 bases, with 11 bases spanning the gap. The CDR3 runs 11 residues. Germline CDR1 MNHEY, CDR2 SVGEGT. The CDR3 DNA reads as TGTGCCAGCTGTCCGGGCGGGACCCAGTACTTC. Amino acids: CASCPGGTQYF.

This clonotype was detected ten times or more. The chain links TRBV6-2 or TRBV6-3 to TRBJ1-6; tentative D call: TRBD1 (5 bases). Per the germline V gene, CDR1 is MNHEY and CDR2 is SVGEGT. V was shortened by 2 bases and J by 7 bases, with 12 bases between the two germline ends. The CDR3 extends over 15 amino acids. The CDR3 protein is CASSYTGTANSPLHF. CDR3 DNA sequence: TGTGCCAGCAGTTACACGGGGACGGCAAATTCACCCCTCCACTTT.

At least ten counts were recorded for this clonotype. V gene TRBV4-3 combines with J gene TRBJ1-1, with a tentative D call TRBD1 (6 bases). The V gene lost 1 base and the J gene lost 12 bases, with 15 bases spanning the gap. CDR3 length: 13 residues. Germline values: CDR1 LGHNA, CDR2 YSLEER. Here the CDR3 reads CASSQAVQGRTFF. The CDR3 coding sequence is TGCGCCAGCAGCCAAGCCGTACAGGGTCGAACTTTCTTT.

This clonotype was counted many times. The rearrangement uses TRBV27 and TRBJ2-7; TRBD1 is a possible D gene (6 bases). Germline assignment: CDR1 MNHEY and CDR2 SMNVEV (reference sequence). V shed 2 bases and J shed 3 bases, with 11 bases lying between them. The CDR3 sequence is 14 residues long. The CDR3 loop is CASSLQGIGYEQYF. The CDR3 DNA follows: TGTGCCAGCAGTTTACAGGGGATAGGCTACGAGCAGTACTTC.

At least ten counts were recorded for this clonotype. The chain employs TRBV5-1 and TRBJ2-2, with 7 bases fitting TRBD2. With 4 bases clipped from V and 1 base from J, the junction kept 7 bases outside the gene matches. CDR1 is SGHRS, CDR2 YFSETQ, per germline. The CDR3 covers 16 residues. The CDR3 region has the DNA TGCGCCAGCAGCGTCCGGGCTAGCGGGAACACCGGGGAGCTGTTTTTT. This encodes CASSVRASGNTGELFF.

The sample holds many counts of this clonotype. The chain combines TRBV28 with TRBJ2-7; no firm D call. The germline V and J ends were trimmed by 1 base and 3 bases, with 13 bases remaining between them. The CDR3 is 15 residues long. From germline, CDR1 is MDHEN and CDR2 SYDVKM. The CDR3 DNA is TGTGCCAGCAGTTTATATCCGGCTCTGGGCTACGAGCAGTACTTC. Translated: CASSLYPALGYEQYF. Based on the CDR3 plus reference TRBV28 and TRBJ2-7, the full variable domain is DVKVTQSSRYLVKRTGEKVFLECVQDMDHENMFWYRQDPGLGLRLIYFSYDVKMKEKGDIPEGYSVSREKKERFSLILESASTNQTSMYLCASSLYPALGYEQYFGPGTRLTVT.

This clonotype was picked up many times. The rearrangement links TRBV4-1 to TRBJ2-7; D unresolved. Germline values: CDR1 MGHRA, CDR2 YSYEKL. The CDR3 sequence is 13 residues long. Trimming pared 1 base from V and 0 bases from J, leaving 4 bases between. DNA for the CDR3: TGCGCCAGCAGCCAAGCCAGCTCCTACGAGCAGTACTTC. It specifies CASSQASSYEQYF.

The sample holds many counts of this clonotype. V usage is TRBV6-4 and J usage is TRBJ1-2; D is undetermined. The CDR3 is made up of 13 amino acids. Trimming removed 3 bases from V and 5 bases from J, with 10 bases in between. Germline V gene sequence: CDR1 MRHNA, CDR2 SNTAGT. CDR3 sequence: CASSETISYGYTF. The CDR3 DNA follows: TGTGCCAGCAGTGAGACCATAAGTTATGGCTACACCTTC.

This clonotype was seen at least ten times. This chain connects TRBV28 to TRBJ2-7, with 12 bases identical to TRBD1. From germline, CDR1 is MDHEN and CDR2 SYDVKM. The CDR3 consists of 17 residues. V lost 4 bases to trimming and J lost 5 bases; unmatched junction nucleotides: 12. The CDR3 region has the DNA TGTGCCAGCAGTTGGGCGTCACTGGGACAGGGGGCCCACGAGCAGTACTTC. This translates into CASSWASLGQGAHEQYF.